This is a list of T cell receptor beta chains from one sample in a study of radiotherapy plus CTLA-4 blockade in lung cancer. TCRdb's table, derived via immunoSEQ multiplex PCR, lists solely in-frame clones and lacks some. Here the sample spans about 70,000 clones, approximately 79% being singletons. The sequences come from peripheral blood, collected from a patient treated with radiotherapy plus ipilimumab. The receptors were sampled from a human donor with non-small cell lung cancer who had a complete response to radiotherapy plus ipilimumab. Both conserved end residues are part of each CDR3. D genes are given only for firm matches. Some rows mark clone size as missing; the rest say once, few, many or name a class of expanded clone.

D gene | clone size | J gene | V gene | CDR3 protein | CDR3 DNA
- | - | TRBJ2-1 | TRBV21-1 | CASSKGDRGVAGEQFF | TGTGCCAGCAGCAAAGGCGACAGGGGCGTGGCGGGTGAGCAGTTCTTC
TRBD2 | - | TRBJ2-1 | TRBV5-1 | CASSRGLVDPPGNEQFF | TGCGCCAGCAGCCGGGGACTAGTGGACCCCCCCGGGAATGAGCAGTTCTTC
- | - | TRBJ1-5 | TRBV5-1 | CASSLGGGNQPQHF | TGCGCCAGCAGCTTGGGTGGGGGCAATCAGCCCCAGCATTTT
- | - | TRBJ1-5 | TRBV6-1 | CASSQGIGQPQHF | TGTGCCAGCAGTCAGGGGATCGGGCAGCCCCAGCATTTT
TRBD1 | - | TRBJ1-1 | TRBV19 | CASSPSDRVVTEAFF | TGTGCCAGTAGTCCCTCCGACAGGGTTGTAACTGAAGCTTTCTTT
- | - | TRBJ1-5 | TRBV4-3 | CASSQESEGNQPQHF | TGCGCCAGCAGCCAAGAATCAGAGGGTAATCAGCCCCAGCATTTT
TRBD1 | - | TRBJ1-6 | TRBV27 | CASSRQGFNSPLHF | TGTGCCAGCAGCAGACAGGGCTTTAATTCACCCCTCCACTTT
- | - | TRBJ1-2 | TRBV7-2 | CASSPQTGGGNYGYTF | TGTGCCAGCAGCCCCCAAACCGGGGGTGGGAACTATGGCTACACCTTC
TRBD1 | few | TRBJ2-1 | TRBV7-2 | CASSPRTGSSNEQFF | TGTGCCAGCAGCCCGAGGACAGGGAGCAGTAATGAGCAGTTCTTC
- | - | TRBJ2-1 | TRBV7-2 | CASSLGMTGVGQFF | TGTGCCAGCAGCTTAGGGATGACCGGTGTGGGGCAGTTCTTC
- | - | TRBJ1-1 | TRBV7-2 | CASSLWGTGTEAFF | TGTGCCAGCAGCCTATGGGGCACAGGCACTGAAGCTTTCTTT